This TCR beta chain is drawn from a study of blood T cell repertoires in COVID-19. Generated by immunoSEQ multiplex PCR, the TCRdb table keeps only in-frame clones and is missing some. This sample yields just over 300,000 clones, of which 80% to 90% are seen a single time; roughly 4% belongs to the top ten. The sample taken for sequencing was PBMCs or T cells enriched from blood (not recorded which). The receptor comes from a man aged 25 to 40 who had recovered from COVID-19.

CDR3 sequence (DNA): TGTGCCAGCAGCTTAGCCCCAGTACACGGGGAGCTGTTTTTT. Its protein is CASSLAPVHGELFF. The chain couples TRBV7-9 to TRBJ2-2; D gene ambiguous. The V gene lost 0 bases and the J gene lost 7 bases, with 9 bases spanning the gap. The CDR3 is made up of 14 amino acids. Germline V gene sequence: CDR1 SEHNR, CDR2 FQNEAQ (reference sequence). The variable domain in full, with the rest retrieved from reference TRBV7-9 and TRBJ2-2, is DTGVSQNPRHKITKRGQNVTFRCDPISEHNRLYWYRQTLGQGPEFLTYFQNEAQLEKSRLLSDRFSAERPKGSFSTLEIQRTEQGDSAMYLCASSLAPVHGELFFGEGSRLTVL.